The following is a T cell receptor (beta chain) sequence with its context. This sample was taken from a study of blood T cell repertoires in COVID-19. Whole-study context: The United States, Italy and Spain provided the acute and convalescent COVID-19 samples.

As handled by the study authors: Reference gene primer amplification yielded estimated nucleated cell counts. Method: immunoSEQ multiplex PCR; TCRdb's copy keeps in-frame clones and lacks some. V, J and clone size were drawn from that table, and D and trimming were deduced from the DNA. The sample yields 350,000 or so clones, about 89% seen once. Trimming stripped 0 bases from V and 3 bases from J, with 8 bases between. The germline gives CDR1 GTSNPN, CDR2 SVGIG (reference sequence). The CDR3 sequence is 13 residues long. Those enrolled in Seattle joined during active infection and were followed longitudinally afterward.

The sequenced sample consisted of peripheral blood. The V gene is TRBV30, the J gene TRBJ1-1, with D perhaps TRBD1 (5 bases). This clonotype was obtained from a woman in her thirties with COVID-19, enrolled during active disease. The CDR3 loop reads CAWSVRGYTEAFF. Here the CDR3 DNA reads TGTGCCTGGAGTGTACGGGGGTACACTGAAGCTTTCTTT. The whole variable domain, remainder taken from reference TRBV30 and TRBJ1-1, is SQTIHQWPATLVQPVGSPLSLECTVEGTSNPNLYWYRQAAGRGLQLLFYSVGIGQISSEVPQNLSASRPQDRQFILSSKKLLLSDSGFYLCAWSVRGYTEAFFGQGTRLTVV.